Shown below are 22 T cell receptor beta chains from a single sample sequenced in a study of blood T cell repertoires in COVID-19. Sequenced by immunoSEQ multiplex PCR; TCRdb stores in-frame clones only, minus some. This repertoire shows about 230,000 clones, over 85% found once; its top ten account for 3.5% to 4%. Sequenced: PBMCs or T cells enriched from blood (not recorded which). The receptor set was obtained from a woman aged 30 to 39 with acute COVID-19.

V and J are TRBV5-5 and TRBJ2-7; the D gene is possibly TRBD2 (5 bases). Germline assignment: CDR1 SGHKS and CDR2 YYEKEE (reference sequence). Deletions cut 2 bases from V and 4 bases from J, with 22 bases between. CDR3 length: 17 residues. This CDR3 is CASSFTPADPLPYEQYF. The CDR3 DNA follows: TGTGCCAGCAGCTTTACCCCAGCGGATCCTCTGCCTTACGAGCAGTACTTC.

This sequence joins TRBV28 and TRBJ2-3, with D possibly TRBD1 on 7 matching bases. Trimming took 5 bases from V and 5 from J, leaving 20 bases between them. This CDR3 contains 16 residues. CDR1 and CDR2 (germline): MDHEN, SYDVKM. The CDR3 region has the DNA TGTGCCAGCAGTCCGGCCAGAGGGGGCGGGGTAGATACGCAGTATTTT. Translation: CASSPARGGGVDTQYF.

The rearrangement uses TRBV5-5 and TRBJ2-5; TRBD1 aligns across 8 bases. Germline CDR1 reads SGHKS; CDR2 reads YYEKEE (reference sequence). V was pared by 6 bases and J by 5 bases, with 12 bases of the junction left unmatched. This CDR3 has 15 residues. This CDR3 reads CASTRRGQEMETQYF. The CDR3 DNA follows: TGTGCCAGCACCCGAAGGGGACAGGAGATGGAGACCCAGTACTTC.

This CDR3 is CASSLARGNTGELFF. Written as DNA, the CDR3 is TGTGCCAGCAGCTTGGCCCGGGGAAACACCGGGGAGCTGTTTTTT. This chain uses TRBV5-5 with TRBJ2-2, with D maybe TRBD2 (5 bases). Germline V gives CDR1 SGHKS, CDR2 YYEKEE (reference sequence). This CDR3 spans 15 amino acids. Trimming removed 0 bases at V and 2 bases at J, with 8 bases between.

This chain links TRBV29-1 with TRBJ1-5, with 7 bases aligning to TRBD1. Germline values: CDR1 SQVTM, CDR2 ANQGSEA. V was pared by 6 bases and J by 5 bases, with 7 bases of the junction left unmatched. This CDR3 contains 13 residues. The CDR3 DNA reads as TGCAGCGTCTTGACAGGGACCCATCAGCCCCAGCATTTT. Encoded protein: CSVLTGTHQPQHF.

The rearrangement links TRBV29-1 to TRBJ2-2, with TRBD1 as a possible D gene (5 bases). Trimming stripped 5 bases from V and 0 bases from J, with 10 bases between. Germline CDR1 and CDR2: SQVTM and ANQGSEA. The CDR3 loop spans 14 amino acids. The CDR3 sequence: CSVSRVPNTGELFF. The DNA for the CDR3 is TGCAGCGTTTCCAGGGTCCCGAACACCGGGGAGCTGTTTTTT.

The J gene is TRBJ1-5, the V gene TRBV28, with TRBD1 matching 7 bases. Unmatched junction bases numbered 7, after V lost 4 bases and J lost 7 bases. Germline loops: CDR1 MDHEN, CDR2 SYDVKM. The CDR3 covers 14 residues. The CDR3 DNA sequence: TGTGCCAGCAGTTACACAGGGGAATTACAGCCCCAGCATTTT. Encoded protein: CASSYTGELQPQHF.

This rearrangement joins TRBV6-1 to TRBJ1-6; 9 bases fit TRBD1. CDR1 MNHNS and CDR2 SASEGT come from the germline V gene. Trimming took 2 bases from V and 10 from J; bases not matched to a gene: 6. This CDR3 spans 15 amino acids. The CDR3: CASSEMGQGLSPLHF. CDR3 bases: TGTGCCAGCAGTGAAATGGGACAGGGACTCTCACCCCTCCACTTT.

V gene TRBV5-6 combines with J gene TRBJ2-7, with D possibly being TRBD2 (6 bases). Germline V CDR1 and CDR2: SGHDT, YYEEEE. Trimming removed 2 bases at V and 7 bases at J, with 13 bases between. The CDR3 extends over 13 amino acids. The CDR3 nucleotides read TGTGCCAGCAGCTTTGGCGGTGGAGGGGAGCAGTACTTC. Residues: CASSFGGGGEQYF. The full variable domain, with the rest looked up from reference TRBV5-6 and TRBJ2-7, is DAGVTQSPTHLIKTRGQQVTLRCSPKSGHDTVSWYQQALGQGPQFIFQYYEEEERQRGNFPDRFSGHQFPNYSSELNVNALLLGDSALYLCASSFGGGGEQYFGPGTRLTVT.

This chain connects TRBV19 to TRBJ2-1; no clear D. From germline, CDR1 is LNHDA and CDR2 SQIVND (reference sequence). The CDR3 length is 16 residues. The germline V and J ends were trimmed by 4 bases and 6 bases, with 19 bases remaining between them. CDR3 sequence (DNA): TGTGCCAGTAGTAGATCGACCGTAGGAGTCCTCAATGAGCAGTTCTTC. The encoded protein is CASSRSTVGVLNEQFF.

V usage is TRBV2 and J usage is TRBJ1-4, with 10 positions matching TRBD1. The germline gives CDR1 SNHLY, CDR2 FYNNEI. V trimming: 5 bases; J trimming: 8 bases; junction bases outside the gene matches: 5. This CDR3 contains 14 residues. DNA for the CDR3: TGTGCCAGCAGTCCCGGGACAGGGGAGGAAAAACTGTTTTTT. The encoded protein is CASSPGTGEEKLFF.

In its sample, this clone was seen once. This chain uses TRBV7-2 with TRBJ1-1; D might be TRBD1 (6 bases). CDR1 is SGHTA, CDR2 FQGNSA, per germline. V lost 5 bases, J lost 1 base, and 11 bases lay in between. This CDR3 has 14 amino acids. The CDR3 loop is CASSGRGANTEAFF. CDR3 coding DNA: TGTGCCAGCAGCGGGCGGGGGGCGAACACTGAAGCTTTCTTT.

The chain employs TRBV5-6 and TRBJ2-4; 7 nucleotides line up with TRBD2. Unmatched junction bases numbered 7, after V lost 7 bases and J lost 0 bases. From germline, CDR1 is SGHDT and CDR2 YYEEEE. This CDR3 has 15 residues. The CDR3 DNA sequence: TGTGCCAGCGTTCGGAGCGGGGTAGCCAAAAACATTCAGTACTTC. Translating it yields CASVRSGVAKNIQYF.

The V call is TRBV6-2 or TRBV6-3, the J call TRBJ1-5; tentative D call: TRBD1 (5 bases). Trimming left V 6 bases short and J 5 bases short, with 14 bases between. This CDR3 contains 14 residues. Germline lookup yields CDR1 MNHEY and CDR2 SVGEGT. In DNA, the CDR3 is TGTGCCAGCAGCCACCCGGAGGGGTATCAGCCCCAGCATTTT. It translates to CASSHPEGYQPQHF.

This clone was detected only a few times. The chain combines TRBV25-1 with TRBJ2-5, with 7 positions matching TRBD1. The CDR3 is 17 amino acids. Trimming cost V 5 bases and J 1 base; bases outside gene matches: 13. Per germline, CDR1 MGHDK and CDR2 SYGVNS. CDR3 DNA sequence: TGTGCCAGCAGTCATTCCCCCCGGGACAGAACCCAAGAGACCCAGTACTTC. This translates into CASSHSPRDRTQETQYF.

The V and J genes are TRBV6-5 and TRBJ1-1; 7 bases align to TRBD1. Unmatched junction bases numbered 10, after V lost 2 bases and J lost 4 bases. Germline V gene lookup returns CDR1 MNHEY and CDR2 SVGAGI. This CDR3 region has 16 residues. The CDR3 DNA follows: TGTGCCAGCAGTTACGACAGGGCCCCAGTTGGCACTGAAGCTTTCTTT. This gives the protein CASSYDRAPVGTEAFF.

This rearrangement joins TRBV29-1 to TRBJ1-1; 8 nucleotides match TRBD1. The CDR3 covers 11 residues. Trimming cost V 6 bases and J 12 bases; bases outside gene matches: 9. CDR1 is SQVTM and CDR2 is ANQGSEA in the germline V gene. The CDR3 region is CSVPWTGLTFF. The CDR3 DNA reads TGCAGCGTCCCTTGGACAGGGTTGACTTTCTTT.

The V gene is TRBV4-1, the J gene TRBJ2-3, with 10 positions matching TRBD2. This CDR3 has 15 amino acids. Per germline, CDR1 MGHRA and CDR2 YSYEKL. V shed 4 bases, J shed 3 bases, and the junction held 4 bases outside the gene matches. The CDR3: CASSRNSGGTDTQYF. CDR3 coding DNA: TGCGCCAGCAGCCGCAATAGCGGGGGGACAGATACGCAGTATTTT.

V is TRBV28 and J is TRBJ2-1; D not resolved. The V end was cut by 1 base, the J end by 0 bases, with 7 bases between. Germline CDR1 is MDHEN and CDR2 is SYDVKM. The CDR3 consists of 15 residues. The CDR3 spells CASSLLQISYNEQFF. The CDR3, as DNA: TGTGCCAGCAGTTTATTACAGATCTCCTACAATGAGCAGTTCTTC.

V is TRBV19 and J is TRBJ1-1, with 7 positions matching TRBD1. The ends lost 7 bases at V and 3 bases at J; junction bases unmatched: 8. Germline V lookup: CDR1 LNHDA, CDR2 SQIVND (reference sequence). This CDR3 spans 14 amino acids. This CDR3 is CASNLRGSHTEAFF. The CDR3 DNA reads as TGTGCCAGTAACCTCAGGGGGTCTCACACTGAAGCTTTCTTT.

On this clone: Distinct nucleotide sequences in the sample also encode this CDR3. The chain has TRBV6-5 and TRBJ1-6; 7 nucleotides align to TRBD1. The CDR3 extends over 13 amino acids. CDR1 and CDR2 (germline): MNHEY, SVGAGI. V lost 2 bases, J lost 9 bases, and 1 base stayed unmatched. CDR3 protein: CASSYGQASPLHF. Written as DNA, the CDR3 is TGTGCCAGCAGTTACGGACAGGCTTCACCCCTCCACTTT.

The chain uses TRBV19 and TRBJ2-7, with TRBD1 as a possible D gene (5 bases). Between the trimmed V and J ends, which lost 3 bases and 2 bases, there was a span of 14 bases. The CDR3 spans 15 residues. Germline values: CDR1 LNHDA, CDR2 SQIVND (reference sequence). CDR3 DNA sequence: TGTGCCAGTAGTATGTATTCAGGGCAGACCTACGAGCAGTACTTC. As protein: CASSMYSGQTYEQYF.